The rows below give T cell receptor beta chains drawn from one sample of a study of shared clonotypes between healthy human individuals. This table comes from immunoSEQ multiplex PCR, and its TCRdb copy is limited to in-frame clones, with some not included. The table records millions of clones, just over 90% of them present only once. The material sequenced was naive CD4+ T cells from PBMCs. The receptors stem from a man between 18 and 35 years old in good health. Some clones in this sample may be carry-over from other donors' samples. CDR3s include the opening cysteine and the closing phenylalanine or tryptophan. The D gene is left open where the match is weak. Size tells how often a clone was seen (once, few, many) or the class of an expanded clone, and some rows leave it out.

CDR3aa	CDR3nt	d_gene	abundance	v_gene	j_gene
CASSAPPYSNQPQHF	TGTGCCAGCAGTGCGCCACCCTATAGCAATCAGCCCCAGCATTTT	.	once	TRBV6-1	TRBJ1-5
CASSDSSYEQYF	TGTGCCAGCAGCGACAGCTCCTACGAGCAGTACTTC	.	.	TRBV2	TRBJ2-7
CASNPRQGGNTIYF	TGTGCCAGTAATCCAAGACAGGGCGGAAACACCATATATTTT	TRBD1	once	TRBV19	TRBJ1-3
CASSLQSINYGYTF	TGTGCCAGCAGTTTACAGTCTATTAACTATGGCTACACCTTC	.	once	TRBV6-6	TRBJ1-2
CASSVAGEDYEQYF	TGTGCCAGCAGTGTGGCGGGAGAAGACTACGAGCAGTACTTC	TRBD2	.	TRBV6-1	TRBJ2-7
CASSIPPGVLTF	TGTGCCAGTAGTATTCCCCCGGGCGTCCTGACTTTC	.	.	TRBV19	TRBJ2-6
CASSFGTGLYEQYF	TGTGCCAGCAGTTTTGGGACAGGGCTTTACGAGCAGTACTTC	TRBD1	.	TRBV27	TRBJ2-7
CASSLGVVTGELFF	TGTGCCAGCAGCTTAGGAGTGGTTACCGGGGAGCTGTTTTTT	.	.	TRBV7-2	TRBJ2-2
CALRGSSGNTIYF	TGTGCCTTACGGGGGAGCTCTGGAAACACCATATATTTT	.	.	TRBV10-3	TRBJ1-3
CASNKQGAYTGELFF	TGTGCCAGCAATAAGCAGGGGGCATACACCGGGGAGCTGTTTTTT	TRBD1	once	TRBV28	TRBJ2-2
CASSCNPPRNSNQPQHF	TGCGCCAGCAGCTGCAACCCCCCGAGAAATAGCAATCAGCCCCAGCATTTT	.	.	TRBV5-1	TRBJ1-5
CASSHGRVNTEAFF	TGTGCCAGCAGCCATGGACGGGTGAACACTGAAGCTTTCTTT	.	.	TRBV4-2	TRBJ1-1
CASSQVRPPGYSRNQPQHF	TGCGCCAGCAGCCAAGTCCGGCCCCCCGGTTACTCGCGCAATCAGCCCCAGCATTTT	.	.	TRBV4-1	TRBJ1-5
CASRSRTGRRAGTDTQYF	TGTGCCAGCAGGAGTAGGACAGGCCGAAGGGCTGGCACAGATACGCAGTATTTT	TRBD1	.	TRBV27	TRBJ2-3
CASSIDRGYEQYF	TGTGCCAGTAGTATAGACAGGGGATACGAGCAGTACTTC	.	.	TRBV19	TRBJ2-7
CASSSPGTEYGYTF	TGTGCCAGCAGTTCCCCAGGGACCGAATATGGCTACACCTTC	.	.	TRBV28	TRBJ1-2
CASSLGSGINQPQHF	TGTGCCAGCAGCTTAGGGTCGGGGATCAATCAGCCCCAGCATTTT	.	few	TRBV7-6	TRBJ1-5
CASMVTGQSEAFF	TGTGCCAGCATGGTTACCGGACAGAGTGAAGCTTTCTTT	.	.	TRBV28	TRBJ1-1
CASIGPEETQYF	TGCGCCAGCATTGGACCGGAAGAGACCCAGTACTTC	.	.	TRBV10-2	TRBJ2-5
CASSLRIANYGYTF	TGTGCCAGCAGCTTAAGGATCGCTAACTATGGCTACACCTTC	.	.	TRBV7-8	TRBJ1-2
CASRYGTGANYGYTF	TGTGCCAGCAGGTACGGGACAGGGGCAAACTATGGCTACACCTTC	TRBD1	.	TRBV2	TRBJ1-2
CASKDPMGYEQYF	TGTGCCAGCAAGGACCCAATGGGCTACGAGCAGTACTTC	.	.	TRBV6-5	TRBJ2-7
CAISEGGGSYNEQFF	TGTGCCATCAGTGAGGGAGGGGGCTCCTACAATGAGCAGTTCTTC	.	.	TRBV10-3	TRBJ2-1
CASSLEGARDTQYF	TGCGCCAGCAGCTTAGAGGGGGCCCGAGATACGCAGTATTTT	TRBD1	.	TRBV5-1	TRBJ2-3
CASSRDTSYEQYF	TGTGCCAGCAGCCGGGACACGTCCTACGAGCAGTACTTC	.	few	TRBV2	TRBJ2-7
CATSGGSGDEQFF	TGTGCCACCTCAGGGGGGTCCGGTGATGAGCAGTTCTTC	.	.	TRBV10-3	TRBJ2-1
CASSLPDRGAKNIQYF	TGTGCCAGTAGTCTTCCGGACAGGGGGGCCAAAAACATTCAGTACTTC	TRBD1	.	TRBV19	TRBJ2-4
CASSRTGMNTEAFF	TGTGCCAGCAGCCGGACAGGGATGAACACTGAAGCTTTCTTT	TRBD1	few	TRBV5-4	TRBJ1-1
CASSTTGSSSYNEQFF	TGTGCCAGCAGCACGACAGGGTCTAGCTCCTACAATGAGCAGTTCTTC	TRBD1	.	TRBV9	TRBJ2-1
CAISRLAGGDNEQFF	TGTGCCATCAGTCGACTAGCGGGAGGAGACAATGAGCAGTTCTTC	TRBD2	.	TRBV10-3	TRBJ2-1
CASSSDRIKDTQYF	TGCGCCAGCAGCTCGGACAGGATTAAGGATACGCAGTATTTT	TRBD1	.	TRBV5-1	TRBJ2-3
CATGGRSPGEKLFF	TGTGCCACCGGGGGGAGGTCACCCGGCGAAAAACTGTTTTTT	.	.	TRBV28	TRBJ1-4
CASTMRGNGDTEAFF	TGTGCCAGCACTATGAGAGGGAATGGAGACACTGAAGCTTTCTTT	.	.	TRBV21-1	TRBJ1-1
CASSLPAAVAFF	TGTGCCAGCAGCTTACCGGCCGCTGTAGCTTTCTTT	.	.	TRBV11-2	TRBJ1-1
CASVAGQETQYF	TGTGCCAGCGTAGCGGGCCAAGAGACCCAGTACTTC	TRBD2	.	TRBV2	TRBJ2-5
CASSYDRLSYEQYF	TGTGCCAGCAGTTACGACAGGTTATCCTACGAGCAGTACTTC	.	.	TRBV6-6	TRBJ2-7
CASSSQRGTSDWFF	TGTGCCAGCAGCTCCCAAAGAGGGACTAGCGATTGGTTCTTC	TRBD2	.	TRBV11-2	TRBJ2-1
CASSLKSGRGLETQYF	TGTGCCAGCAGTTTAAAATCAGGGAGAGGGCTAGAGACCCAGTACTTC	.	.	TRBV27	TRBJ2-5
CASRRTSIWDTQYF	TGTGCCAGCCGACGGACCTCGATTTGGGATACGCAGTATTTT	.	.	TRBV28	TRBJ2-3
CASSFWLAGDSPEQFF	TGTGCCAGCAGTTTTTGGCTAGCGGGAGATTCCCCTGAGCAGTTCTTC	TRBD2	.	TRBV28	TRBJ2-1
CASSLVPGMGDGGELFF	TGTGCCAGCAGCTTAGTTCCCGGGATGGGCGACGGCGGGGAGCTGTTTTTT	.	.	TRBV7-9	TRBJ2-2
CASSEQGLVRHEQFF	TGTGCCAGCAGTGAACAGGGACTCGTCCGCCATGAGCAGTTCTTC	.	.	TRBV2	TRBJ2-1
CASSGLTGSNEKLFF	TGCGCCAGCAGCGGACTAACAGGGAGTAATGAAAAACTGTTTTTT	.	.	TRBV5-1	TRBJ1-4
CASSAGQGASYTF	TGTGCCAGCAGCGCTGGACAGGGGGCAAGCTACACCTTC	TRBD1	few	TRBV7-9	TRBJ1-2
CAINKEREIGEQFF	TGTGCCATCAATAAGGAGCGGGAGATCGGGGAGCAGTTCTTC	TRBD2	.	TRBV6-1	TRBJ2-1
CASSATRGQNTEAFF	TGTGCCAGCAGTGCGACCAGGGGGCAGAACACTGAAGCTTTCTTT	TRBD1	.	TRBV25-1	TRBJ1-1
CASSLGRASWTQYF	TGTGCCAGCAGCTTAGGGCGGGCGTCGTGGACCCAGTACTTC	.	.	TRBV7-7	TRBJ2-5
CASSTSEEQYF	TGTGCCAGCAGCACGTCTGAAGAGCAGTACTTC	.	.	TRBV21-1	TRBJ2-7
CSVERQGGNEQFF	TGCAGCGTTGAACGTCAGGGGGGGAATGAGCAGTTCTTC	.	.	TRBV29-1	TRBJ2-1
CASSRPGTLNNTGELFF	TGTGCCAGCAGCCGCCCAGGGACGTTAAATAACACCGGGGAGCTGTTTTTT	.	.	TRBV4-2	TRBJ2-2
CASTPGQGADSYEQYF	TGTGCCAGCACCCCGGGACAGGGGGCTGACTCCTACGAGCAGTACTTC	TRBD1	.	TRBV9	TRBJ2-7
CASSYGPFSGNTIYF	TGTGCCAGCAGTTATGGACCGTTCTCTGGAAACACCATATATTTT	.	.	TRBV6-6	TRBJ1-3
CSVSTGINQPQHF	TGCAGCGTTTCGACAGGGATAAATCAGCCCCAGCATTTT	TRBD1	.	TRBV29-1	TRBJ1-5
CASRERLAGVGLTDTQYF	TGTGCCAGCAGGGAACGGCTAGCGGGGGTGGGGCTCACAGATACGCAGTATTTT	TRBD2	.	TRBV2	TRBJ2-3